This entry lists 21 T cell receptor beta chains sequenced from one sample in a study of cytomegalovirus exposure and HLA in healthy donors. With 60 Vbeta and 13 Jbeta primers, the PCR was carried out. TCRdb's copy holds only in-frame clones and misses some; the assay was immunoSEQ multiplex PCR. The data hold tens of thousands of clones, with around 81% observed a single time. The sample comprised PBMCs. These receptors all come from a man aged 45-60 years in good health and CMV-seronegative.

Only a few counts were recorded for this clone. The J gene is TRBJ2-7, the V gene TRBV30; D unclear. CDR3 length: 12 amino acids. V was shortened by 0 bases and J by 6 bases, with 9 bases between the two germline ends. Looked up from germline, CDR1 is GTSNPN and CDR2 is SVGIG (reference sequence). CDR3 sequence reads: CAWSVANGEQYF. The CDR3 coding sequence is TGTGCCTGGAGTGTTGCCAACGGCGAGCAGTACTTC.

The chain is built from TRBV5-4 and TRBJ2-3, with TRBD1 matching over 7 bases. The CDR3 sequence is 15 residues long. V shed 4 bases and J 1 base; nucleotides not matched to a gene: 6. The germline V gene encodes CDR1 SGHNT and CDR2 YYREEE (reference sequence). The CDR3 protein is CASSLRDSRTDTQYF. CDR3 bases: TGTGCCAGCAGCCTAAGGGACAGCCGCACAGATACGCAGTATTTT. The full variable domain, its missing parts supplied by reference TRBV5-4 and TRBJ2-3, is ETGVTQSPTHLIKTRGQQVTLRCSSQSGHNTVSWYQQALGQGPQFIFQYYREEENGRGNFPPRFSGLQFPNYSSELNVNALELDDSALYLCASSLRDSRTDTQYFGPGTRLTVL.

This rearrangement joins TRBV5-4 to TRBJ2-7, with D possibly matching TRBD2 (6 bases). Germline V gives CDR1 SGHNT, CDR2 YYREEE (reference sequence). V lost 3 bases and J 2 bases, leaving 12 bases between the germline ends. This CDR3 region has 14 residues. The CDR3 spells CASSWRDRPYEQYF. Here the CDR3 DNA reads TGTGCCAGCAGCTGGCGGGACCGCCCCTACGAGCAGTACTTC.

The rearrangement uses TRBV5-1 and TRBJ2-3; D not certain. The CDR3 has 14 amino acids. Trimming left V 7 bases short and J 0 bases short, with 12 bases between. Germline loops: CDR1 SGHRS, CDR2 YFSETQ. CDR3 in DNA: TGCGCCAGCCGAGGAAGTTGGAGCACAGATACGCAGTATTTT. Protein sequence: CASRGSWSTDTQYF.

This chain uses TRBV2 with TRBJ1-2; D unclear. The germline V and J ends were trimmed by 4 bases and 2 bases, with 5 bases remaining between them. This CDR3 is built from 12 residues. CDR1 is SNHLY and CDR2 is FYNNEI in the germline V gene. CDR3 loop: CASSVINYGYTF. The DNA for the CDR3 is TGTGCCAGCAGTGTCATCAACTATGGCTACACCTTC.

A few counts support this clone. The chain joins TRBV2 to TRBJ1-4; D call uncertain. CDR1 is SNHLY and CDR2 is FYNNEI in the germline V gene. Trimming took 6 bases from V and 3 from J, leaving 11 bases between them. The CDR3 sequence is 14 residues long. CDR3 sequence (DNA): TGTGCCAGCAGAGCGGAGCAGTCTAATGAAAAACTGTTTTTT. It codes for CASRAEQSNEKLFF.

The J gene is TRBJ1-6, the V gene TRBV5-5, with D possibly being TRBD1 (6 bases). Per the germline V gene, CDR1 is SGHKS and CDR2 is YYEKEE (reference sequence). V was pared by 1 base and J by 0 bases, with 8 bases between. The CDR3 has 16 amino acids. This chain's CDR3 is CASSLRGGSYNSPLHF. The CDR3 DNA reads TGTGCCAGCAGCTTGCGAGGGGGCTCCTATAATTCACCCCTCCACTTT.

The V gene is TRBV25-1, the J gene TRBJ2-1, with TRBD2 matching 8 bases. V shed 6 bases and J 5 bases; nucleotides not matched to a gene: 9. This CDR3 comprises 15 residues. In germline, CDR1 is MGHDK, CDR2 SYGVNS. The CDR3 is CASRTAGVTNNEQFF. DNA for the CDR3: TGTGCCAGCAGGACAGCGGGAGTGACAAACAATGAGCAGTTCTTC.

The chain couples TRBV19 to TRBJ2-6; TRBD1 might be the D (5 bases). Germline loops: CDR1 LNHDA, CDR2 SQIVND (reference sequence). The CDR3 consists of 15 residues. V lost 4 bases and J lost 0, with 7 bases in between. The CDR3 reads CASSRQSSGANVLTF. The CDR3 coding sequence is TGTGCCAGTAGTAGACAGTCCTCTGGGGCCAACGTCCTGACTTTC.

The chain couples TRBV30 to TRBJ2-7, with 8 bases aligning to TRBD1. The CDR3 extends over 11 amino acids. The germline V gene has CDR1 GTSNPN and CDR2 SVGIG (reference sequence). The ends lost 8 bases at V and 10 bases at J; junction bases unmatched: 10. The CDR3 loop is CAAGTGATQYF. The CDR3 DNA follows: TGTGCCGCTGGGACAGGAGCTACTCAGTACTTC.

In this sample, this clone turned up once. The rearrangement joins TRBV19 to TRBJ1-1, with D maybe TRBD1 (5 bases). The germline V gene has CDR1 LNHDA and CDR2 SQIVND (reference sequence). CDR3 size: 15 residues. Trimming shortened V by 5 bases and J by 4 bases, and 17 bases separated the two germline ends. In nucleotides, the CDR3 is TGTGCCAGTAGTCTCATGGGGGGAGCGGCCACTGAAGCTTTCTTT. Translation gives CASSLMGGAATEAFF. The whole variable domain, remainder taken from reference TRBV19 and TRBJ1-1, is DGGITQSPKYLFRKEGQNVTLSCEQNLNHDAMYWYRQDPGQGLRLIYYSQIVNDFQKGDIAEGYSVSREKKESFPLTVTSAQKNPTAFYLCASSLMGGAATEAFFGQGTRLTVV.

This clone was seen more than once but under ten times. The junction departs from the called germline gene at one end, perhaps through a read error. The chain carries TRBV7-7 and TRBJ2-5; maybe TRBD2 (7 bases). The CDR3 length is 16 residues. Germline V lookup: CDR1 SSHAT, CDR2 FNYEAQ (reference sequence). The CDR3 reads CASSPSLGAGEETQYF. In nucleotides, the CDR3 is TGTGCTAGCAGCCCCTCTCTGGGGGCGGGAGAAGAGACCCAGTACTTC.

CDR3 residues: CASTRQNSRNQPQHF. DNA of the CDR3: TGTGCCAGCACAAGACAAAACTCCCGCAATCAGCCCCAGCATTTT. The chain is built from TRBV2 and TRBJ1-5; no clear D gene. Germline V gives CDR1 SNHLY, CDR2 FYNNEI. V was shortened by 7 bases and J by 2 bases, with 15 bases between the two germline ends. The CDR3 covers 15 residues.

The chain has TRBV6-5 and TRBJ2-2, with D tentatively TRBD2 (6 bases). V gave up 2 bases and J gave up 1 base, with 11 bases separating them. The germline V gene has CDR1 MNHEY and CDR2 SVGAGI. The CDR3 contains 16 residues. The CDR3 DNA reads as TGTGCCAGCAGTTACGGGGGGATAAAGAACACCGGGGAGCTGTTTTTT. It encodes CASSYGGIKNTGELFF.

The chain uses TRBV30 and TRBJ1-6; a weak D match, TRBD1 (5 bases). The CDR3 has 14 residues. Germline V gives CDR1 GTSNPN, CDR2 SVGIG (reference sequence). The ends were cut back, 7 bases at V and 7 bases at J, with 17 bases in the middle. CDR3 nucleotides: TGTGCCTCCGATAGGGGACTCAGGAATTCACCCCTCCACTTT. Its protein is CASDRGLRNSPLHF.

The gene calls are TRBV29-1 and TRBJ2-7; TRBD1 might be the D (5 bases). Germline assignment: CDR1 SQVTM and CDR2 ANQGSEA. V was trimmed by 5 bases and J by 3 bases, leaving 8 bases between them. CDR3 length: 11 residues. This CDR3 reads CSVYQGYEQYF. Here the CDR3 DNA reads TGCAGCGTTTATCAGGGCTACGAGCAGTACTTC.

J is TRBJ2-1 and V is TRBV11-3; perhaps TRBD2 as D (7 bases). CDR3 length: 16 residues. V was shortened by 4 bases and J by 5 bases, with 18 bases between the two germline ends. CDR1 and CDR2 from the germline V gene are SGHNT and YENEEA. CDR3 sequence: CASSSGGLAEDNEQFF. The CDR3 DNA sequence: TGTGCCAGCAGCTCGGGGGGCCTAGCGGAAGACAATGAGCAGTTCTTC. Based on the CDR3 plus reference TRBV11-3 and TRBJ2-1, the full variable domain is EAGVVQSPRYKIIEKKQPVAFWCNPISGHNTLYWYLQNLGQGPELLIRYENEEAVDDSQLPKDRFSAERLKGVDSTLKIQPAELGDSAVYLCASSSGGLAEDNEQFFGPGTRLTVL.

The rearrangement uses TRBV6-5 and TRBJ2-7, with 8 bases aligning to TRBD2. Germline V CDR1 and CDR2: MNHEY, SVGAGI. Germline trimming cut 0 bases from V and 2 bases from J; bases unmatched to any gene: 6. The CDR3 is made up of 16 amino acids. This CDR3 reads CASSYSSGTRTYEQYF. CDR3 DNA sequence: TGTGCCAGCAGTTACTCGAGTGGGACTAGAACCTACGAGCAGTACTTC.

This chain links TRBV15 with TRBJ2-7, with D perhaps matching TRBD2 (5 bases). The CDR3 consists of 17 residues. Germline V gives CDR1 LNHNV, CDR2 YYDKDF (reference sequence). Trimming removed 0 bases at V and 5 bases at J, with 20 bases between. As DNA, the CDR3 is TGTGCCACCAGCAGAGATGGATCGAACGGTGGAGGTGACGAGCAGTACTTC. Its translation is CATSRDGSNGGGDEQYF.

The rearrangement uses TRBV9 and TRBJ1-2; 8 nucleotides line up with TRBD1. Germline CDR1 is SGDLS and CDR2 is YYNGEE. Trimming cost V 0 bases and J 2 bases; bases outside gene matches: 9. The CDR3 contains 17 residues. The CDR3 region has the DNA TGTGCCAGCAGCGTAGAGCGGACAGGGAATACCAACTATGGCTACACCTTC. Translation: CASSVERTGNTNYGYTF.

The chain couples TRBV5-5 to TRBJ1-1, with 10 bases fitting TRBD1. The CDR3 sequence is 14 residues long. Germline V gene data show CDR1 as SGHKS and CDR2 as YYEKEE (reference sequence). V lost 2 bases, J lost 4 bases, and 2 bases stayed unmatched. The CDR3 DNA is TGTGCCAGCAGCTTAGGACAGGGGGGCACTGAAGCTTTCTTT. This sequence encodes CASSLGQGGTEAFF.